The clone carrying this TCR beta chain appeared once. Its antigen is currently unknown. CDR1 MDHEN and CDR2 SYDVKM come from the germline V gene. The CDR3 totals 11 residues. Trimming removed 7 bases from V and 6 bases from J, with 10 bases in between. The data stem from a study of T cells in tumors after PD-1 blockade. Overall study: Prior checkpoint blockade, systemic immunosuppressant use, or anti-cancer therapy within 4 weeks excluded patients. During anti-PD-1 treatment, some patients continued daily vismodegib 150 mg.

Using immunoSEQ multiplex PCR, the repertoire was profiled, and TCRdb retains in-frame clones only, with some absent. The sample carries around 50,000 clones, more than 75% recorded once. Findings of the study overall: Peripheral recruitment is suggested, as some novel exhausted tumor clones were in pre-treatment blood.

The sequence derives from a human donor with basal cell carcinoma. The material sequenced was PBMCs, taken before anti-PD-1 treatment. The genes are TRBV28 and TRBJ2-7; no reliable D call. CDR3 protein: CASNRRAEQYF. DNA for the CDR3: TGTGCCAGCAACAGACGGGCCGAGCAGTACTTC.